These T cell receptor beta chains were read from a single sample in a study of identical twins. TCRdb reprocessed the 5' RACE reads with MiXCR, giving one entry per CDR3 protein. The sample contains 1.5 million to 2 million distinct CDR3 sequences, 32% of which appear only once. The sequencing input was cord blood. These TCRs come from a newborn girl in good health. CDR3s include the opening cysteine and the closing phenylalanine or tryptophan. A D gene is named only where the DNA matches it firmly. The listing skips clone size in some rows; elsewhere it reads once, few, many or a size class.

size | J | length | D | V | CDR3 | DNA
- | TRBJ1-2 | 13 | - | TRBV10-3 | CAIGESQGYGYTF | TGTGCCATCGGTGAGTCACAGGGCTATGGCTACACCTTC
- | TRBJ2-7 | 16 | TRBD2 | TRBV4-2 | CASSQEVAGSYNEQYF | TGTGCCAGCAGCCAAGAAGTAGCGGGCTCCTACAATGAGCAGTACTTC
- | TRBJ2-1 | 16 | - | TRBV6-5 | CASSYSTATLYNEQFF | TGTGCCAGCAGTTACTCGACAGCAACCCTATACAATGAGCAGTTCTTC
- | TRBJ2-7 | 16 | TRBD2 | TRBV14 | CASSPNSGGIYNEQYF | TGTGCCAGCAGCCCTAATAGCGGGGGGATATACAATGAGCAGTACTTC
few | TRBJ2-1 | 15 | - | TRBV7-2 | CASSLAVTEYNEQFF | TGTGCCAGCAGCTTAGCGGTCACTGAATACAATGAGCAGTTCTTC
- | TRBJ1-2 | 13 | - | TRBV7-2 | CAISLARATGYTF | TGTGCCATCAGCTTAGCCAGGGCAACTGGCTACACCTTC
few | TRBJ1-2 | 14 | TRBD1 | TRBV20-1 | CSARATQGAHGYTF | TGCAGTGCTAGAGCCACTCAGGGGGCGCATGGCTACACCTTC
- | TRBJ2-6 | 14 | - | TRBV24-1 | CAASDRGGANVLTF | TGTGCCGCCAGTGATAGGGGTGGGGCCAACGTCCTGACTTTC
few | TRBJ1-4 | 15 | - | TRBV5-5 | CASSSSGALGEKLFF | TGTGCCAGCAGCTCCTCGGGGGCACTCGGAGAAAAACTGTTTTTT
once | TRBJ2-1 | 17 | - | TRBV28 | CASSFPSRVPTYNEQFF | TGTGCCAGCAGTTTTCCGAGTCGGGTCCCAACCTACAATGAGCAGTTCTTC
few | TRBJ2-1 | 14 | TRBD2 | TRBV19 | CASRIAGGMNEQFF | TGTGCCAGTAGGATAGCGGGGGGAATGAATGAGCAGTTCTTC
few | TRBJ1-2 | 18 | TRBD1 | TRBV20-1 | CSARERGLSSLFNYGYTF | TGCAGTGCTAGAGAGAGGGGGCTCTCCTCCCTGTTTAACTATGGCTACACCTTC
- | TRBJ2-1 | 19 | - | TRBV18 | CASSPQLDKAGSSYNEQFF | TGTGCCAGCTCACCACAGCTCGATAAGGCGGGGTCCTCCTACAATGAGCAGTTCTTC
few | TRBJ1-4 | 15 | - | TRBV2 | CASSEWGKMDEKLFF | TGTGCCAGCAGTGAGTGGGGAAAAATGGATGAAAAACTGTTTTTT
- | TRBJ2-5 | 17 | - | TRBV5-1 | CASSRLASRGSQETQYF | TGCGCCAGCAGCCGCTTGGCAAGTAGGGGGAGCCAAGAGACCCAGTACTTC
- | TRBJ2-5 | 14 | - | TRBV20-1 | CSADPGTPLEAQYF | TGCAGTGCCGATCCCGGGACGCCCCTAGAGGCCCAGTACTTC
- | TRBJ2-7 | 15 | - | TRBV29-1 | CSVEDPGASSYEQYF | TGCAGCGTTGAAGATCCGGGGGCAAGCTCCTACGAGCAGTACTTC
- | TRBJ2-3 | 15 | TRBD1 | TRBV6-5 | CASKRTGWGTDTQYF | TGTGCCAGCAAAAGGACAGGGTGGGGGACAGATACGCAGTATTTT
few | TRBJ2-1 | 17 | - | TRBV9 | CASSVATGPSSYNEQFF | TGTGCCAGCAGCGTAGCTACTGGCCCAAGCTCCTACAATGAGCAGTTCTTC
few | TRBJ1-4 | 16 | - | TRBV15 | CATSRDKTRGNEKLFF | TGTGCCACCAGCAGAGATAAGACAAGGGGGAATGAAAAACTGTTTTTT
- | TRBJ2-7 | 18 | - | TRBV5-1 | CASSTTRRGQSSYNEQYF | TGCGCCAGCAGCACCACCAGGAGGGGACAGAGCTCCTACAATGAGCAGTACTTC
- | TRBJ2-6 | 17 | TRBD1 | TRBV11-1 | CASSLGDRISGANVLTF | TGTGCCAGCAGCTTAGGGGACAGGATCTCTGGGGCCAACGTCCTGACTTTC
few | TRBJ1-1 | 14 | - | TRBV28 | CASSWTVGGTEAFF | TGTGCCAGCAGCTGGACAGTTGGGGGCACTGAAGCTTTCTTT
- | TRBJ2-3 | 15 | TRBD1 | TRBV19 | CASKERDRVRDTQYF | TGTGCCAGTAAAGAGAGGGACAGGGTGAGAGATACGCAGTATTTT
few | TRBJ1-4 | 17 | - | TRBV15 | CATSRDRDNLGGEKLFF | TGTGCCACCAGCAGAGATCGGGACAATCTAGGAGGGGAAAAACTGTTTTTT
- | TRBJ2-1 | 16 | TRBD2 | TRBV27 | CASSLSVAGGKDEQFF | TGTGCCAGCAGTTTATCCGTAGCGGGAGGCAAGGATGAGCAGTTCTTC
- | TRBJ2-7 | 13 | TRBD2 | TRBV29-1 | CGARTSKSYEQYF | TGCGGCGCCCGGACTAGCAAATCATACGAGCAGTACTTC
few | TRBJ2-7 | 18 | TRBD2 | TRBV3-1 | CASSQDTSLAGFSYEQYF | TGTGCCAGCAGCCAAGATACCTCGCTAGCGGGGTTCTCCTACGAGCAGTACTTC
- | TRBJ1-6 | 17 | - | TRBV20-1 | CSARGPPDSRSHSPLHF | TGCAGTGCTAGAGGACCCCCGGACAGCAGGTCTCATTCACCCCTCCACTTT